The rows below give T cell receptor beta chains drawn from one sample of a study of response to subunit inactivated influenza vaccine. TCRdb analysed the RT-PCR reads with MiXCR anew, one entry per CDR3 protein. The sample carries 400,000 to 650,000 distinct CDR3 sequences, around 7.9% recorded once. The sample here was PBMCs from blood, taken less than 30 months after vaccination. The receptors were gathered from a man between 50 and 75 years old who received an inactivated influenza vaccine. CDR3s include the opening cysteine and the closing phenylalanine or tryptophan. D genes are given only for firm matches. Expanded clones get a size class; other rows say once, few or many, or leave the size out.

TRBV18	16	TRBJ2-3	few	TRBD2	CASSPSSGVSTDTQYF	TGTGCCAGCTCACCATCTAGCGGGGTATCCACAGATACGCAGTATTTT
TRBV14	14	TRBJ1-1	-	-	CASSQDPVANEAFF	TGTGCCAGCAGCCAAGACCCGGTGGCGAATGAAGCTTTCTTT
TRBV7-3	20	TRBJ2-7	-	TRBD2	CASSSRGTGLAGLRSYEQYF	TGTGCCAGCAGCTCTAGGGGTACTGGACTAGCGGGCCTTCGCTCCTACGAGCAGTACTTC
TRBV6-5	14	TRBJ2-7	-	-	CASSYGGTVYEQYF	TGTGCCAGCAGTTATGGGGGGACGGTCTACGAGCAGTACTTC
TRBV12-3/TRBV12-4	13	TRBJ1-2	-	-	CASSLVRGVGYTF	TGTGCCAGCAGTTTAGTCCGAGGGGTCGGCTACACCTTC
TRBV11-1	14	TRBJ2-3	few	-	CASSPTRYTDTQYF	TGTGCCAGCAGCCCAACACGATACACAGATACGCAGTATTTT
TRBV4-3	16	TRBJ2-1	-	-	CASSQYSNPPYNEQFF	TGCGCCAGCAGCCAGTATAGCAATCCCCCCTACAATGAGCAGTTCTTC
TRBV5-1	18	TRBJ2-1	-	TRBD2	CASSAEPTSGRPYNEQFF	TGCGCCAGCAGCGCGGAGCCCACTAGCGGGAGGCCCTACAATGAGCAGTTCTTC
TRBV18	14	TRBJ1-5	many	TRBD1	CASSPDRAYQPQHF	TGTGCCAGCTCACCGGACAGGGCATATCAGCCCCAGCATTTT
TRBV4-3	15	TRBJ1-5	-	-	CASSQEAGVRQPQHF	TGCGCCAGCAGCCAAGAAGCGGGGGTCAGGCAGCCCCAGCATTTT
TRBV5-5	13	TRBJ2-5	many	TRBD2	CASVKAGVETQYF	TGTGCCAGCGTGAAAGCGGGAGTTGAGACCCAGTACTTC
TRBV18	17	TRBJ2-6	few	-	CASSSGTANSGANVLTF	TGTGCCAGCTCTTCCGGGACGGCAAACTCTGGGGCCAACGTCCTGACTTTC
TRBV2	11	TRBJ2-1	many	-	CASGVDNEQFF	TGTGCCAGCGGTGTCGACAATGAGCAGTTCTTC
TRBV11-2	16	TRBJ2-6	-	-	CASSLERRSGANVLTF	TGTGCCAGCAGCTTAGAGCGACGGTCTGGGGCCAACGTCCTGACTTTC
TRBV10-3	16	TRBJ2-1	many	-	CAISETTSRTYNEQFF	TGTGCCATCAGTGAAACGACAAGCCGCACCTACAATGAGCAGTTCTTC
TRBV20-1	14	TRBJ2-7	-	-	CSARDTGDTYEQYF	TGCAGTGCTAGAGATACCGGGGATACCTACGAGCAGTACTTC
TRBV7-2	15	TRBJ2-7	few	-	CASSYSGIPSYEQYF	TGTGCCAGCAGCTACTCAGGGATTCCCTCCTACGAGCAGTACTTC
TRBV29-1	12	TRBJ1-5	-	-	CSARRDNQPQHF	TGCAGCGCTCGAAGGGACAATCAGCCCCAGCATTTT
TRBV7-9	17	TRBJ2-3	few	-	CASSLETVRMSTDTQYF	TGTGCCAGCAGCTTAGAGACTGTCAGAATGAGCACAGATACGCAGTATTTT
TRBV27	13	TRBJ2-1	few	-	CASSKDRTGEQFF	TGTGCCAGCAGTAAGGACAGAACGGGTGAGCAGTTCTTC
TRBV2	14	TRBJ2-2	many	TRBD2	CASTGTSPTGELFF	TGTGCCAGCACAGGGACTAGCCCAACCGGGGAGCTGTTTTTT
TRBV20-1	17	TRBJ2-3	few	TRBD2	CSARLAGDVWNTDTQYF	TGCAGTGCTAGACTAGCGGGAGATGTATGGAACACAGATACGCAGTATTTT
TRBV15	13	TRBJ2-7	many	-	CATSRDLGYEQYF	TGTGCCACCAGCAGAGATCTGGGCTACGAGCAGTACTTC
TRBV14	13	TRBJ2-7	many	-	CASSQIRQSEQYF	TGTGCCAGCAGCCAAATAAGACAAAGCGAGCAGTACTTC
TRBV30	13	TRBJ2-7	few	-	CAWSPQVTYEQYF	TGTGCCTGGAGTCCTCAGGTAACCTACGAGCAGTACTTC
TRBV7-9	16	TRBJ2-1	few	TRBD1	CASSFGDRAFGNEQFF	TGTGCCAGCAGCTTCGGGGACAGGGCGTTCGGCAATGAGCAGTTCTTC
TRBV5-6	18	TRBJ2-3	-	-	CASSSGTTATLPTDTQYF	TGTGCCAGCAGCTCCGGGACAACAGCCACTTTACCCACAGATACGCAGTATTTT
TRBV20-1	13	TRBJ1-1	-	-	CSAPAPLNTEAFF	TGCAGTGCACCCGCACCACTTAACACTGAAGCTTTCTTT
TRBV9	13	TRBJ2-3	many	-	CASSGKGTSTQYF	TGTGCCAGCAGCGGCAAGGGAACTAGTACGCAGTATTTT
TRBV20-1	11	TRBJ1-1	many	-	CSARSPTEAFF	TGCAGTGCTAGATCGCCCACTGAAGCTTTCTTT
TRBV7-8	16	TRBJ1-4	many	-	CASSPRRMRTNEKLFF	TGTGCCAGCAGCCCCCGACGGATGCGAACTAATGAAAAACTGTTTTTT
TRBV20-1	16	TRBJ2-3	-	TRBD1	CSARASDRASTDTQYF	TGCAGTGCTAGAGCGTCGGACAGGGCTTCCACAGATACGCAGTATTTT
TRBV18	14	TRBJ1-1	many	TRBD1	CASSLRDSVSEAFF	TGTGCCAGCTCACTCCGGGACAGCGTATCTGAAGCTTTCTTT
TRBV16	15	TRBJ2-7	few	-	CASSQSTLRSYEQYF	TGTGCCAGCAGCCAATCCACTCTCAGATCCTACGAGCAGTACTTC
TRBV6-5	15	TRBJ1-1	few	TRBD1	CASSYSTRGHTEAFF	TGTGCCAGCAGTTACTCAACAAGGGGGCACACTGAAGCTTTCTTT
TRBV9	11	TRBJ2-1	many	-	CASSFANEQFF	TGTGCCAGCAGCTTTGCCAATGAGCAGTTCTTC
TRBV4-2	14	TRBJ2-1	-	-	CASSQDPGDNEQFF	TGTGCCAGCAGCCAAGACCCAGGGGACAATGAGCAGTTCTTC
TRBV19	14	TRBJ1-5	many	TRBD1	CASRRQGDNQPQHF	TGTGCCAGTAGAAGACAGGGGGACAATCAGCCCCAGCATTTT
TRBV20-1	17	TRBJ2-7	few	TRBD2	CSASFPPASGGDYEQYF	TGCAGTGCTAGTTTTCCCCCCGCTAGCGGGGGGGACTACGAGCAGTACTTC
TRBV11-2	14	TRBJ1-2	many	-	CASSSPRWAIGYTF	TGTGCCAGCAGCTCCCCACGGTGGGCCATAGGCTACACCTTC
TRBV11-2	16	TRBJ2-3	many	TRBD2	CASSLIAGLGTDTQYF	TGTGCCAGCAGCTTAATAGCGGGGTTGGGAACAGATACGCAGTATTTT
TRBV20-1	15	TRBJ2-3	few	-	CSAEPLAMATDTQYF	TGCAGTGCCGAACCCTTGGCCATGGCCACAGATACGCAGTATTTT
TRBV28	15	TRBJ2-7	many	TRBD1	CASSLGDREVYEQYF	TGTGCCAGCAGTTTAGGGGACAGGGAGGTCTACGAGCAGTACTTC
TRBV29-1	12	TRBJ2-1	few	-	CSLMDRLTEQFF	TGCAGCCTCATGGACAGACTAACTGAGCAGTTCTTC
TRBV20-1	14	TRBJ1-5	-	-	CGARHGRENQPQHF	TGCGGTGCTAGGCACGGCAGGGAAAATCAGCCCCAGCATTTT
TRBV7-6	13	TRBJ2-5	few	-	CASTPGGIRAQYF	TGTGCCAGCACCCCCGGGGGAATAAGGGCCCAGTACTTC
TRBV29-1	14	TRBJ1-1	many	-	CSVVNQGLVTEAFF	TGCAGCGTTGTAAATCAGGGGCTGGTGACTGAAGCTTTCTTT
TRBV27	14	TRBJ2-5	-	TRBD2	CASSRLAGKETQYF	TGTGCCAGCAGCAGACTAGCGGGAAAGGAGACCCAGTACTTC
TRBV6-2/TRBV6-3	19	TRBJ1-3	many	-	CASSSFTTWDTYSGNTIYF	TGTGCCAGCAGTTCCTTCACAACATGGGACACCTACTCTGGAAACACCATATATTTT